Presented here are 24 T cell receptor beta chains from one specimen sequenced in a study of blood T cell repertoires in COVID-19. Sequencing used immunoSEQ multiplex PCR; TCRdb keeps in-frame clones, though not all of them. The repertoire holds 200,000 to 250,000 clones, around 91% seen once, with under 3.5% in the top ten. Material for sequencing was PBMCs or T cells enriched from blood (not recorded which). Receptors were obtained from a young woman in a cohort exposed to, infected with or recovered from COVID-19 (not recorded which).

The J gene is TRBJ1-4, the V gene TRBV30, with TRBD1 matching over 9 bases. There are 13 residues in the CDR3. Germline loops: CDR1 GTSNPN, CDR2 SVGIG (reference sequence). With 4 bases clipped from V and 7 bases from J, the junction kept 4 bases outside the gene matches. CDR3 amino acids: CAWTGTGREKLFF. In DNA form, the CDR3 reads TGTGCCTGGACCGGGACAGGGCGTGAAAAACTGTTTTTT.

Regarding this clone: A much larger clone is a single base away; this may be a read error. Different DNA sequences within this sample yield the same CDR3. V is TRBV2 and J is TRBJ1-6, with D unresolved. Per germline, CDR1 SNHLY and CDR2 FYNNEI. The CDR3 runs 12 residues. Here the CDR3 reads CASRLTRSPLHF. DNA for the CDR3: TGTGCCAGCAGGCTGACTCGTTCACCCCTTCACTTT.

This clone was picked up one time. The chain links TRBV18 to TRBJ1-1; TRBD1 is a possible D gene (6 bases). The CDR3 is made up of 13 amino acids. V was shortened by 3 bases and J by 4 bases, with 9 bases between the two germline ends. The germline V gene has CDR1 KGHSH and CDR2 LQKENI. The CDR3 region has the DNA TGTGCCAGCTCACCGGGGGCTCGCACTGAAGCTTTCTTT. Translation gives CASSPGARTEAFF.

This clone appeared once. The CDR3 protein is CASSQVSGQPQHF. The CDR3, as DNA: TGTGCCAGCAGCCAAGTAAGCGGGCAGCCCCAGCATTTT. This chain uses TRBV3-1 (or the pseudogene TRBV3-2) with TRBJ1-5; no definite D call. The CDR3 runs to 13 residues. CDR1 and CDR2 from the germline V gene are LGHDT and YNNKEL (reference sequence). V was shortened by 1 base and J by 7 bases, with 8 bases between the two germline ends.

V is TRBV6-5 and J is TRBJ1-1, with D unresolved. There are 13 residues in the CDR3. Germline loops: CDR1 MNHEY, CDR2 SVGAGI. Trimming stripped 6 bases from V and 1 base from J, with 9 bases between. For the CDR3, the DNA is TGTGCCAGCAGCTTACAGAAGAACACTGAAGCTTTCTTT. Its translation is CASSLQKNTEAFF.

The gene calls are TRBV3-1 (or the pseudogene TRBV3-2) and TRBJ2-1; D is uncertain. The germline V and J ends were trimmed by 0 bases and 6 bases, with 9 bases remaining between them. This CDR3 is built from 14 residues. Germline V CDR1 and CDR2: LGHDT, YNNKEL (reference sequence). The CDR3: CASSQDLTGNEQFF. CDR3 in DNA: TGTGCCAGCAGCCAAGATTTAACGGGCAATGAGCAGTTCTTC.

The genes are TRBV7-8 and TRBJ2-2, with TRBD2 as a possible D gene (5 bases). The CDR3 totals 14 residues. Germline V CDR1 and CDR2: SGHVS, FQNEAQ. The V gene lost 1 base and the J gene lost 5 bases, with 8 bases spanning the gap. CDR3 sequence (DNA): TGTGCCAGCAGCTTAGGCGGGCCTACCGGGGAGCTGTTTTTT. Protein product: CASSLGGPTGELFF.

The chain uses TRBV19 and TRBJ1-6; 10 nucleotides agree with TRBD1. V trimming: 6 bases; J trimming: 1 base; junction bases outside the gene matches: 3. This CDR3 has 16 amino acids. Germline-derived CDR1 and CDR2 are LNHDA and SQIVND (reference sequence). As DNA, the CDR3 is TGTGCCAGTAGCCCGGACAGGGGGTCCTATAATTCACCCCTCCACTTT. This translates into CASSPDRGSYNSPLHF.

The chain links TRBV11-2 to TRBJ1-2; D remains ambiguous. The germline V and J ends were trimmed by 8 bases and 3 bases, with 4 bases remaining between them. Germline CDR1 is SGHAT and CDR2 is FQNNGV. CDR3 length equals 10 residues. Here the CDR3 reads CASGDYGYTF. The CDR3 DNA is TGTGCCAGCGGAGACTATGGCTACACCTTC. The variable domain in full, completed from reference TRBV11-2 and TRBJ1-2, reads EAGVAQSPRYKIIEKRQSVAFWCNPISGHATLYWYQQILGQGPKLLIQFQNNGVVDDSQLPKDRFSAERLKGVDSTLKIQPAKLEDSAVYLCASGDYGYTFGSGTRLTVV.

The V call is TRBV5-4, the J call TRBJ2-3, with D perhaps TRBD1 (7 bases). The ends were cut back, 4 bases at V and 0 bases at J, with 12 bases in the middle. CDR1 and CDR2 from the germline V gene are SGHNT and YYREEE (reference sequence). The CDR3 consists of 15 residues. CDR3 amino acids: CASSPGGTSTDTQYF. The CDR3 DNA reads as TGTGCCAGCAGCCCAGGGGGGACTAGCACAGATACGCAGTATTTT.

The gene calls are TRBV9 and TRBJ2-7, with TRBD2 matching 7 bases. CDR1 is SGDLS and CDR2 is YYNGEE in the germline V gene. This CDR3 contains 15 residues. Unmatched junction bases numbered 7, after V lost 0 bases and J lost 4 bases. The CDR3 reads CASSVEGGTTYEQYF. In DNA form, the CDR3 reads TGTGCCAGCAGCGTAGAAGGCGGGACTACTTACGAGCAGTACTTC. Variable domain in full (rest from reference TRBV9 and TRBJ2-7): DSGVTQTPKHLITATGQRVTLRCSPRSGDLSVYWYQQSLDQGLQFLIQYYNGEERAKGNILERFSAQQFPDLHSELNLSSLELGDSALYFCASSVEGGTTYEQYFGPGTRLTVT.

The rearrangement joins TRBV3-1 (or the pseudogene TRBV3-2) to TRBJ2-5; 15 positions agree with TRBD2. The V gene's germline CDR1 is LGHDT and CDR2 YNNKEL (reference sequence). There are 16 residues in the CDR3. The V gene end was trimmed by 4 bases and the J gene end by 2 bases; junction bases not matched to a gene: 2. The CDR3 spells CASSRGTSGGQETQYF. In DNA form, the CDR3 reads TGTGCCAGCAGCCGCGGGACTAGCGGGGGGCAAGAGACCCAGTACTTC.

CDR3 nucleotide sequence: TGCGCCAGCAGCCGACAAGAAGGGGGGGCCGGGGAGCTGTTTTTT. Translated: CASSRQEGGAGELFF. The V gene is TRBV4-1, the J gene TRBJ2-2, with D possibly matching TRBD2 (7 bases). The germline V gene encodes CDR1 MGHRA and CDR2 YSYEKL. Deletions cut 4 bases from V and 6 bases from J, with 15 bases between. This CDR3 has 15 amino acids.

The chain has TRBV6-2 or TRBV6-3 and TRBJ1-6; 10 nucleotides line up with TRBD1. Germline values: CDR1 MNHEY, CDR2 SVGEGT. The J segment lost 9 bases and the V segment lost 4 bases, leaving 3 bases of the junction unmatched. This CDR3 contains 14 residues. CDR3 sequence reads: CASSSGQGFSPLHF. The DNA of the CDR3 is TGTGCCAGCAGTTCGGGACAGGGGTTTTCACCCCTCCACTTT.

J is TRBJ1-2 and V is TRBV2, with TRBD1 identical over 7 bases. V trimming: 8 bases; J trimming: 2 bases; junction bases outside the gene matches: 11. CDR1 and CDR2 from the germline V gene are SNHLY and FYNNEI. The CDR3 runs 15 residues. CDR3 sequence (DNA): TGTGCCAGCCTATCATCCGGGACAGCAAACTATGGCTACACCTTC. Amino acids: CASLSSGTANYGYTF.

The chain joins TRBV14 to TRBJ2-1; 8 nucleotides match TRBD1. The CDR3 is 14 residues long. The germline V gene has CDR1 SGHDN and CDR2 FVKESK. The ends lost 5 bases at V and 7 bases at J; junction bases unmatched: 7. CDR3 DNA: TGTGCCAGCAGCGTCCGGGACAGGAAGAATGAGCAGTTCTTC. Its protein product is CASSVRDRKNEQFF.

The chain has TRBV2 and TRBJ2-5; perhaps TRBD2 as D (7 bases). CDR3 size: 15 residues. The V end lost 5 bases, the J end lost 5 bases, and 18 bases lay between the germline ends. Germline CDR1 and CDR2: SNHLY and FYNNEI. For the CDR3, the DNA is TGTGCCAGCAGTACCCTTAGGGGGGGCAGTGAGACCCAGTACTTC. Protein: CASSTLRGGSETQYF.

The chain combines TRBV11-3 with TRBJ1-1; no firm D call. The length of the CDR3 is 14 residues. Germline V CDR1 and CDR2: SGHNT, YENEEA. Trimming took off 5 bases at V and 6 bases at J, with 16 bases between the two ends. DNA of the CDR3: TGTGCCAGCAGCCGCCACTCATCCGGGGCTGAAGCTTTCTTT. This translates into CASSRHSSGAEAFF.

The J gene is TRBJ1-1, the V gene TRBV5-1, with a possible D match to TRBD1 (6 bases). Germline V lookup: CDR1 SGHRS, CDR2 YFSETQ. V gave up 2 bases and J gave up 4 bases, with 18 bases separating them. The CDR3 extends over 16 amino acids. The CDR3 sequence: CASSLDSGEGGTEAFF. As DNA, the CDR3 is TGCGCCAGCAGCTTAGATTCAGGGGAAGGGGGCACTGAAGCTTTCTTT.

This rearrangement joins TRBV27 to TRBJ2-6, with D possibly being TRBD2 (6 bases). The length of the CDR3 is 15 residues. Germline lookup yields CDR1 MNHEY and CDR2 SMNVEV (reference sequence). V was trimmed by 5 bases and J by 0 bases, leaving 8 bases between them. CDR3 loop: CASSPDYSGANVLTF. The CDR3, as DNA: TGTGCCAGCAGTCCGGACTACTCTGGGGCCAACGTCCTGACTTTC.

This clone appeared once. This chain uses TRBV5-1 with TRBJ2-7; 7 bases match TRBD1. Germline assignment: CDR1 SGHRS and CDR2 YFSETQ. V shed 0 bases, J shed 1 base, and the junction held 7 bases outside the gene matches. The CDR3 contains 16 residues. The CDR3 bases are TGCGCCAGCAGCTTGGTCCCACAGGGGACATCCTACGAGCAGTACTTC. Its protein product is CASSLVPQGTSYEQYF. The variable domain in full, completed from reference TRBV5-1 and TRBJ2-7, reads KAGVTQTPRYLIKTRGQQVTLSCSPISGHRSVSWYQQTPGQGLQFLFEYFSETQRNKGNFPGRFSGRQFSNSRSEMNVSTLELGDSALYLCASSLVPQGTSYEQYFGPGTRLTVT.

The chain links TRBV24-1 to TRBJ1-1; no definite D call. The CDR3 spans 10 residues. Germline V gene lookup returns CDR1 KGHDR and CDR2 SFDVKD. V was trimmed by 9 bases and J by 2 bases, leaving 3 bases between them. The CDR3 DNA reads TGTGCCACCCCAAACACTGAAGCTTTCTTT. It encodes CATPNTEAFF.

This sequence joins TRBV12-3 or TRBV12-4 and TRBJ1-1; no definite D call. The CDR3 covers 13 residues. V dropped 4 bases and J dropped 4 bases, with 10 bases sitting between them. CDR3: CASSYRESTEAFF. CDR3 nucleotides: TGTGCCAGCAGTTACAGAGAGAGCACTGAAGCTTTCTTT.

CDR3 DNA: TGTGCCACCCGAGGACAGGCTGGTGGCTACACCTTC. Translation: CATRGQAGGYTF. The J gene is TRBJ1-2, the V gene TRBV6-5; 7 positions match TRBD1. The CDR3 sequence is 12 residues long. With V trimmed by 10 bases and J by 7 bases, 9 bases remained unmatched. Germline lookup yields CDR1 MNHEY and CDR2 SVGAGI.